The entry below describes one TCR beta chain. These data originate in a study of CD8 T cells in Susac syndrome. After extraction with the RNeasy kit, roughly 0.5 to 1 ug of the RNA was reverse transcribed using random hexamers. TCRdb redid the calling of the immunoSEQ multiplex PCR reads with MiXCR, one entry per CDR3 protein. The sample lists just over 300,000 distinct CDR3 sequences; 92% were seen once. CDR3 size: 15 residues. Germline loops: CDR1 KGHDR, CDR2 SFDVKD. Trimming pared 9 bases from V and 1 base from J, leaving 14 bases between. TEMRA cells were FACS-enriched, with CD8+ and CD4+ T cells isolated negatively.

The V and J genes are TRBV24-1 and TRBJ2-2, with a possible D match to TRBD1 (6 bases). The receptor comes from a human donor with multiple sclerosis. The source material was CD4+ T cells from PBMCs. CDR3 protein: CATQGQFRNTGELFF. CDR3 DNA sequence: TGTGCCACCCAGGGACAATTCCGGAACACCGGGGAGCTGTTTTTT.